Presented here are 27 T cell receptor beta chains from one specimen sequenced in a study of blood T cell repertoires in COVID-19. Some clones are missing from TCRdb's copy, which holds only in-frame ones; the method was immunoSEQ multiplex PCR. This repertoire shows approximately 300,000 clones, 89% found once; its top ten account for roughly 5%. The material sequenced was PBMCs or T cells enriched from blood (not recorded which). These receptors were taken from a man aged 60-69 years who had recovered from COVID-19.

On this clone itself: Distinct nucleotide sequences in the sample also encode this CDR3. V usage is TRBV20-1 and J usage is TRBJ1-5; D might be TRBD1 (6 bases). This CDR3 has 14 amino acids. The V end lost 3 bases, the J end lost 0 bases, and 9 bases lay between the germline ends. Germline V gene lookup returns CDR1 DFQATT and CDR2 SNEGSKA (reference sequence). CDR3 sequence: CSASRGYSNQPQHF. In DNA form, the CDR3 reads TGCAGTGCTAGTAGGGGGTATAGCAATCAGCCCCAGCATTTT.

The chain recombines TRBV9 with TRBJ1-2; possible D gene TRBD1, 5 bases. Trimming removed 0 bases from V and 4 bases from J, with 10 bases in between. Looked up from germline, CDR1 is SGDLS and CDR2 is YYNGEE. This CDR3 has 14 amino acids. The CDR3 spells CASSVDGGVYGYTF. The CDR3 nucleotides read TGTGCCAGCAGCGTAGATGGGGGGGTCTATGGCTACACCTTC. Full variable domain (remainder filled in from reference TRBV9 and TRBJ1-2): DSGVTQTPKHLITATGQRVTLRCSPRSGDLSVYWYQQSLDQGLQFLIQYYNGEERAKGNILERFSAQQFPDLHSELNLSSLELGDSALYFCASSVDGGVYGYTFGSGTRLTVV.

The gene calls are TRBV7-9 and TRBJ2-1, with D tentatively TRBD1 (6 bases). The CDR3 extends over 19 amino acids. Germline V lookup: CDR1 SEHNR, CDR2 FQNEAQ (reference sequence). Trimming removed 5 bases from V and 5 bases from J, with 28 bases in between. Here the CDR3 reads CASSPIRGQGTFLNNEQFF. The CDR3 region has the DNA TGTGCCAGCAGCCCCATCAGAGGGCAGGGGACCTTTTTAAACAATGAGCAGTTCTTC.

The rearrangement joins TRBV18 to TRBJ1-1, with D possibly being TRBD1 (5 bases). The CDR3 runs 12 residues. Trimming left V 2 bases short and J 5 bases short, with 6 bases between. Germline V CDR1 and CDR2: KGHSH, LQKENI. The CDR3 nucleotides read TGTGCCAGCTCACCAGGGACTACTGAAGCTTTCTTT. Protein product: CASSPGTTEAFF.

This sequence joins TRBV7-9 and TRBJ2-7; D remains ambiguous. Trimming removed 5 bases from V and 4 bases from J, with 18 bases in between. This CDR3 spans 15 amino acids. Germline V gene lookup returns CDR1 SEHNR and CDR2 FQNEAQ (reference sequence). CDR3 bases: TGTGCCAGCAGCCCCTTACTTCTTGGTGCTTACGAGCAGTACTTC. This translates into CASSPLLLGAYEQYF.

The chain is built from TRBV28 and TRBJ1-5; 7 nucleotides line up with TRBD1. The CDR3 is 15 residues long. Per germline, CDR1 MDHEN and CDR2 SYDVKM. Losses at the gene ends were 4 bases for V and 7 bases for J; bases not matched to a gene: 10. The CDR3 is CASSSPGTARQPQHF. The CDR3 coding sequence is TGTGCCAGCAGTTCCCCAGGGACAGCCAGGCAGCCCCAGCATTTT.

The chain recombines TRBV19 with TRBJ2-1; 8 positions match TRBD2. The CDR3 totals 16 residues. Per germline, CDR1 LNHDA and CDR2 SQIVND (reference sequence). Unmatched junction bases numbered 8, after V lost 7 bases and J lost 0 bases. CDR3: CASTPGRASSYNEQFF. DNA of the CDR3: TGTGCCAGTACCCCCGGGAGGGCTAGCTCCTACAATGAGCAGTTCTTC.

The chain carries TRBV7-3 and TRBJ2-6, with D tentatively TRBD1 (6 bases). Trimming left V 2 bases short and J 0 bases short, with 11 bases between. This CDR3 comprises 17 residues. Looked up from germline, CDR1 is SGHTA and CDR2 is FQGTGA. The CDR3 coding sequence is TGTGCCAGCAGCTTACAATCCAGGGGCTCTGGGGCCAACGTCCTGACTTTC. This translates into CASSLQSRGSGANVLTF.

This rearrangement joins TRBV11-2 to TRBJ2-2, with unresolved D. Germline values: CDR1 SGHAT, CDR2 FQNNGV. This CDR3 has 15 residues. Trimming stripped 5 bases from V and 3 bases from J, with 13 bases between. CDR3 residues: CASSQQPIHTGELFF. Here the CDR3 DNA reads TGTGCCAGCAGCCAACAACCAATTCACACCGGGGAGCTGTTTTTT.

The chain has TRBV5-1 and TRBJ2-3; 9 bases fit TRBD2. In germline, CDR1 is SGHRS, CDR2 YFSETQ. V was clipped by 0 bases and J by 2 bases; unmatched bases: 4. This CDR3 spans 16 amino acids. The CDR3 loop reads CASSLAAGGVTDTQYF. The DNA for the CDR3 is TGCGCCAGCAGCTTGGCGGCGGGAGGGGTCACAGATACGCAGTATTTT. Using reference TRBV5-1 and TRBJ2-3 for the parts outside the CDR3, the full variable domain is KAGVTQTPRYLIKTRGQQVTLSCSPISGHRSVSWYQQTPGQGLQFLFEYFSETQRNKGNFPGRFSGRQFSNSRSEMNVSTLELGDSALYLCASSLAAGGVTDTQYFGPGTRLTVL.

V usage is TRBV6-1 and J usage is TRBJ2-1, with D maybe TRBD1 (6 bases). CDR1 is MNHNS and CDR2 is SASEGT in the germline V gene. Trimming took off 4 bases at V and 4 bases at J, with 17 bases between the two ends. CDR3 length: 16 amino acids. CDR3 protein: CASSAMQGLGYNEQFF. The CDR3 DNA reads TGTGCCAGCAGTGCCATGCAGGGGCTAGGATACAATGAGCAGTTCTTC.

V and J are TRBV4-3 and TRBJ2-2; TRBD1 matches 9 bases. The CDR3 extends over 17 amino acids. The V gene end was trimmed by 0 bases and the J gene end by 6 bases; junction bases not matched to a gene: 8. CDR1 LGHNA and CDR2 YSLEER come from the germline V gene. The CDR3 sequence: CASSQDQRQGVAGELFF. CDR3 coding DNA: TGCGCCAGCAGCCAAGATCAGAGACAGGGGGTTGCCGGGGAGCTGTTTTTT.

The CDR3 nucleotides read TGTGCCAGCAGTCCAGTCAGCACAGATACGCAGTATTTT. It is translated as CASSPVSTDTQYF. V gene TRBV7-9 combines with J gene TRBJ2-3; D call uncertain. V was cut by 6 bases and J by 0 bases, with 7 bases left in between. Germline V gene sequence: CDR1 SEHNR, CDR2 FQNEAQ (reference sequence). CDR3 length: 13 residues.

This clone was seen just once. V is TRBV6-5 and J is TRBJ1-4, with TRBD1 matching over 9 bases. Germline V gene lookup returns CDR1 MNHEY and CDR2 SVGAGI. The CDR3 spans 15 residues. With V trimmed by 2 bases and J by 8 bases, 6 bases remained unmatched. Written as DNA, the CDR3 is TGTGCCAGCAGTTACCAGGGACAGGGAACAGAAAAACTGTTTTTT. As protein: CASSYQGQGTEKLFF.

The V and J genes are TRBV5-1 and TRBJ2-2; 13 bases align to TRBD2. Per the germline V gene, CDR1 is SGHRS and CDR2 is YFSETQ. This CDR3 spans 18 amino acids. J was trimmed by 5 bases and V by 0 bases; bases with no gene match: 7. The CDR3 spells CASSLAGLAGVGTGELFF. CDR3 coding DNA: TGCGCCAGCAGCTTGGCCGGACTAGCGGGAGTCGGTACCGGGGAGCTGTTTTTT. Based on the CDR3 plus reference TRBV5-1 and TRBJ2-2, the full variable domain is KAGVTQTPRYLIKTRGQQVTLSCSPISGHRSVSWYQQTPGQGLQFLFEYFSETQRNKGNFPGRFSGRQFSNSRSEMNVSTLELGDSALYLCASSLAGLAGVGTGELFFGEGSRLTVL.

The chain is built from TRBV5-1 and TRBJ2-1; D not resolved. Trimming stripped 3 bases from V and 0 bases from J, with 10 bases between. The germline V gene has CDR1 SGHRS and CDR2 YFSETQ. This CDR3 region has 15 residues. The CDR3 protein is CASSSDLSSYNEQFF. CDR3 sequence (DNA): TGCGCCAGCAGCTCCGACTTAAGCTCCTACAATGAGCAGTTCTTC.

As regards this clone: The sample has other DNA sequences that encode this CDR3 too. The chain couples TRBV12-3 or TRBV12-4 to TRBJ1-2; maybe TRBD1 (6 bases). The V gene lost 5 bases and the J gene lost 3 bases, with 10 bases spanning the gap. The CDR3 consists of 13 residues. CDR3 in amino acids: CASSPQGYYGYTF. The CDR3 nucleotides read TGTGCCAGCAGTCCACAGGGATACTATGGCTACACCTTC.

V gene TRBV11-2 combines with J gene TRBJ2-1; no clear D gene. The germline CDR1 and CDR2 sequences are SGHAT and FQNNGV. The CDR3 length is 15 residues. V was pared by 1 base and J by 1 base, with 8 bases between. CDR3 sequence: CASSLAVPSYNEQFF. The CDR3 region has the DNA TGTGCCAGCAGCTTAGCGGTCCCGTCCTACAATGAGCAGTTCTTC.

This chain connects TRBV5-1 to TRBJ2-2; maybe TRBD1 (5 bases). V lost 0 bases and J lost 6, with 12 bases in between. CDR3 length: 15 amino acids. From germline, CDR1 is SGHRS and CDR2 YFSETQ. The CDR3 loop reads CASSLAAGFAGELFF. CDR3 coding DNA: TGCGCCAGCAGCTTGGCCGCAGGGTTTGCCGGGGAGCTGTTTTTT.

The V call is TRBV20-1, the J call TRBJ1-3; D is perhaps TRBD1 (5 bases). The length of the CDR3 is 14 residues. Deletions cut 3 bases from V and 0 bases from J, with 9 bases between. Germline CDR1 reads DFQATT; CDR2 reads SNEGSKA (reference sequence). The DNA of the CDR3 is TGCAGTGCTAGTCCAGGGATCTCTGGAAACACCATATATTTT. This codes for CSASPGISGNTIYF.

In this sample, this clone turned up once. V is TRBV7-9 and J is TRBJ2-7; the match to TRBD2 covers 7 bases. Germline V gene sequence: CDR1 SEHNR, CDR2 FQNEAQ (reference sequence). The CDR3 loop spans 14 amino acids. J gave up 1 base and V 5 bases, and 5 bases lay outside the gene matches. The CDR3 reads CASSTGGGSYEQYF. As DNA, the CDR3 is TGTGCCAGCAGCACGGGCGGGGGATCCTACGAGCAGTACTTC.

The V gene is TRBV28, the J gene TRBJ1-2, with D perhaps matching TRBD1 (6 bases). V was cut by 5 bases and J by 10 bases, with 14 bases left in between. The CDR3 runs 12 residues. The V gene's germline CDR1 is MDHEN and CDR2 SYDVKM. CDR3: CASSERTETYTF. The CDR3 coding sequence is TGTGCCAGCAGTGAGCGGACAGAAACCTACACCTTC.

The CDR3: CATSDTTGPSNQPQHF. The DNA of the CDR3 is TGTGCCACCAGTGACACAACAGGACCAAGCAATCAGCCCCAGCATTTT. The J gene is TRBJ1-5, the V gene TRBV24-1, with D possibly TRBD1 on 5 matching bases. Between the trimmed V and J ends, which lost 4 bases and 1 base, there was a span of 13 bases. The CDR3 runs 16 residues. CDR1 is KGHDR and CDR2 is SFDVKD in the germline V gene.

The chain combines TRBV5-4 with TRBJ1-2; weak D call: TRBD1 (5 bases). The CDR3 totals 14 residues. Between the trimmed V and J ends, which lost 2 bases and 2 bases, there was a span of 10 bases. The V gene's germline CDR1 is SGHNT and CDR2 YYREEE (reference sequence). The CDR3 sequence: CASSFQGTNYGYTF. CDR3 bases: TGTGCCAGCAGCTTTCAGGGTACAAACTATGGCTACACCTTC.

This chain links TRBV6-5 with TRBJ2-7; TRBD2 matches at 12 bases. From germline, CDR1 is MNHEY and CDR2 SVGAGI. The junction had 4 bases not matched to a gene; V was cut back by 6 bases and J by 4 bases. The CDR3 consists of 14 residues. CDR3 DNA: TGTGCCAGCAGAACGGGACTAGCGGGTTACGAGCAGTACTTC. The encoded protein is CASRTGLAGYEQYF.

This chain uses TRBV9 with TRBJ2-5; 7 bases are shared with TRBD2. The CDR3 loop spans 17 amino acids. CDR1 and CDR2 (germline): SGDLS, YYNGEE. With V trimmed by 0 bases and J by 4 bases, 12 bases remained unmatched. The CDR3 DNA reads TGTGCCAGCAGCGTAGGAGGTGGGCAGGGAGGGCGAGAGACCCAGTACTTC. Protein product: CASSVGGGQGGRETQYF.

The chain recombines TRBV18 with TRBJ2-7; TRBD2 might be the D (5 bases). Trimming shortened V by 2 bases and J by 3 bases, and 14 bases separated the two germline ends. Per the germline V gene, CDR1 is KGHSH and CDR2 is LQKENI. The CDR3 has 15 residues. The CDR3 DNA reads as TGTGCCAGCTCACCAGAGAGGACTCCCGACTACGAGCAGTACTTC. Translated, it gives CASSPERTPDYEQYF. The complete variable domain, with remaining parts taken from reference TRBV18 and TRBJ2-7, reads NAGVMQNPRHLVRRRGQEARLRCSPMKGHSHVYWYRQLPEEGLKFMVYLQKENIIDESGMPKERFSAEFPKEGPSILRIQQVVRGDSAAYFCASSPERTPDYEQYFGPGTRLTVT.